This T cell receptor beta chain was recovered during a study of identical twins (dated by TCRdb to about 2016). As for the study more broadly: The study deep-sequenced TCR alpha and beta repertoires from monozygotic twins, unrelated adults of various ages and cord blood to test whether fetal clonotypes persist. Replicate twin experiments were performed at different times using different library preparation protocols to rule out contamination.

Every donor in the study was a healthy Caucasian. The study also sequenced three unrelated non-twin adults: a male aged 18 to 29, a male aged 50 to 59 and a female aged 50 to 59. Miltenyi CD45RO+ enrichment and human naive T-cell isolation kits were used to isolate memory (CD45RO+) and naive T cells from PBMC. The method was 5' RACE. The reads were generated on an Illumina HiSeq 2000. A universal primer binding site was introduced by template switching, and a unique molecular identifier was present in the final cDNA, enabling accurate counting of TCR cDNA molecules. Specific primers in the conserved constant-segment region were used to synthesize first-strand cDNA for TCR alpha and beta chains. Each cDNA library was double barcoded, with a SMART-Mk sample barcode plus Illumina barcodes, to control for contamination. TruSeq adapter sequences along with Illumina sample barcodes were introduced in two successive PCR steps. Sequencing of the TCR alpha and beta cDNA libraries was done on the Illumina HiSeq platform using custom primers. In the authors' own workflow: Raw reads were processed with MiGEC to extract unique molecular identifiers, and MiXCR was used to determine CDR3 positions. For each individual, recombination models were inferred using an EM algorithm with the repgenHMM and IGoR tools. Shared clonotypes were analyzed with the tcR package in R, and sharing was normalized by the product of cloneset sizes. To study raw recombination free of thymic and clonal selection effects, out-of-frame nonproductive sequences were analyzed. The raw public data were reprocessed by TCRdb itself: fastp quality trimming at Q25, MiXCR clonotype calling, in-frame beta chains only. Under each unique CDR3 protein, matching rows form one entry showing the most common genes and DNA. The V and J calls reflect TCRdb's pipeline rather than the authors' work. Here the sample has 400,000 to 500,000 distinct CDR3 sequences; roughly 20% occur a single time. Clones ranked in the top ten supply roughly 12% of the sample.

General findings and caveats noted by the study authors: In monozygotic twins, recombination models systematically underestimated out-of-frame TCR alpha sharing, but the models matched the sharing seen between unrelated individuals. In beta out-of-frame sequences, excess twin sharing was weaker, because having fewer shared sequences lowered the signal-to-noise ratio. Abundant cord blood beta clonotypes carried fewer insertions; young adult naive repertoires showed a weaker similar trend, while memory repertoires showed none. Compared with coincidental sharing between unrelated individuals, out-of-frame TCR alpha sequences shared between twins showed an excess of sequences with low generation probability. Because the same donors could not be followed over many years, the conclusions depended on cross-sectional statistical analysis. Invariant T cells such as MAIT and iNKT could partly confound zero-insertion analyses, although diverse VJ usage argued against such confounding for most clonotypes.

Unmatched junction bases come to 6, with V trimmed by 1 base and J by 6 bases. The cysteine opens and the phenylalanine closes a CDR3 of 14 amino acids. Just the 42-base CDR3 DNA is kept, in frame starting at base 1. The CDR1 and CDR2 encoded by the germline V gene are SGHTA and FQGNSA. Points on this clonotype: The clone's antigen remains unknown. Within one base of it there is no much larger clone, and no base qualities were kept.

Sequenced sample: naive T cells sorted from blood. The intended sense of this specimen's cell subset or site label: cells isolated with a human naive T-cell isolation kit. The chain uses TRBV7-2 and TRBJ2-7, with 7 bases matching TRBD1. The TCR was taken from a man between 50 and 59 years old in good health. CDR3 loop: CASSLGGGNIEQYF. DNA sequence: TGTGCCAGCAGCTTAGGAGGGGGCAACATCGAGCAGTACTTC.